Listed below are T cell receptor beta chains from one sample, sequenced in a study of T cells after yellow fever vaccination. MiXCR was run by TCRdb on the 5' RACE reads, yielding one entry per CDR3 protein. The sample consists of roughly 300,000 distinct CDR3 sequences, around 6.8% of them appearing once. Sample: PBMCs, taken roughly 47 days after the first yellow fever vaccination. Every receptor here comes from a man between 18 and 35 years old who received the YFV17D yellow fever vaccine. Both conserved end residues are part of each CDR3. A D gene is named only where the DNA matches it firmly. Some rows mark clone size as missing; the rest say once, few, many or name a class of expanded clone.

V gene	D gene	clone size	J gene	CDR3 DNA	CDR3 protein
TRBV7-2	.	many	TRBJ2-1	TGTGCCAGCAGCTTATCCCTGACACCCTACAATGAGCAGTTCTTC	CASSLSLTPYNEQFF
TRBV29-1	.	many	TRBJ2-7	TGCAGCGTCCTCGGGGGGCCCTCCTACGAGCAGTACTTC	CSVLGGPSYEQYF
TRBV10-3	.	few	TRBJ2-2	TGTGCCATCTCCTCACTTGGGAACACCGGGGAGCTGTTTTTT	CAISSLGNTGELFF
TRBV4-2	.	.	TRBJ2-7	TGTGCCAGCAGCCAAGTGGTCCTACCGGGACGGAGTTCCTACGAGCAGTACTTC	CASSQVVLPGRSSYEQYF
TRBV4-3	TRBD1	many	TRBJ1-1	TGCGCCAGCAGCCAAGATTGGGGACAGGGTGACGCTGAAGCTTTCTTT	CASSQDWGQGDAEAFF
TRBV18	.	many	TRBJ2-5	TGTGCCAGCTCACCACGTTCCCAAGAGACCCAGTACTTC	CASSPRSQETQYF
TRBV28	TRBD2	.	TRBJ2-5	TGTGCCAGGAGGAACCGGACTAGCGGGGTATCAGTGTTGATTAGAGAGACCCAGTACTTC	CARRNRTSGVSVLIRETQYF
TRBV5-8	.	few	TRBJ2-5	TGTGCCAGCAGCTTGGCGAGGGTCTTACAAGAGACCCAGTACTTC	CASSLARVLQETQYF
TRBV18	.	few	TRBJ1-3	TGTGCCAGCTCACCCGACAGTCCTTTCTCTGGAAACACCATATATTTT	CASSPDSPFSGNTIYF
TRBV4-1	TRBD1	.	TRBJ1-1	TGCGCCAGCAGCCCACGACCGACAGGGGGGATGAACACTGAAGCTTTCTTT	CASSPRPTGGMNTEAFF
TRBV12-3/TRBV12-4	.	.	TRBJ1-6	TGTGCCGGCAGTACCGGGACGCGGAATTCACCCCTCCACTTT	CAGSTGTRNSPLHF
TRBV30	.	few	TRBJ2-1	TGTGCCTGGAGTTGGCCCGGGACCCTACTCCATGAGCAGTTCTTC	CAWSWPGTLLHEQFF
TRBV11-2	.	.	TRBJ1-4	TGTGCCAGCAGCTTAGCTCCCAGTGCCATTGCGGAACTGTTTTTT	CASSLAPSAIAELFF
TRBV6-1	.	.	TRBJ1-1	TGTGCCAGCAGTGCCTGGACAGAGGTTTCTGAAGCTTTCTTT	CASSAWTEVSEAFF
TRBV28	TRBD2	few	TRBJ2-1	TGTGCCAGCAGATCCGGGACTATCAATGAGCAGTTCTTC	CASRSGTINEQFF
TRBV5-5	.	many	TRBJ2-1	TGTGCCAGCAGCTTGTTCGCCGGTGAAAATGAGCAGTTCTTC	CASSLFAGENEQFF
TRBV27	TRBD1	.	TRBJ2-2	TGTGCCAGCAGTTTCGGGACAGGGGGCTCCGGGGAGCTGTTTTTT	CASSFGTGGSGELFF
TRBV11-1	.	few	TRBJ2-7	TGTGCCAGCAGCACCAACTCCTACGAGCAGTACTTC	CASSTNSYEQYF
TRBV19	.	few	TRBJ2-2	TGTGCCAGTAGTTCCAGCGAGCTGTTTTTT	CASSSSELFF
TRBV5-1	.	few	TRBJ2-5	TGCGCCAGCGCCCCAACCGGGCCGGGGGAGACCCAGTACTTC	CASAPTGPGETQYF
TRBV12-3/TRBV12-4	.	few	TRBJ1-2	TGTGCCAGCGTGCGCATTCCAGGCTATGGCTACACCTTC	CASVRIPGYGYTF
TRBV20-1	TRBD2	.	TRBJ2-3	TGCAGTGCTAGAGCCCGTACTAGCGGGGGTGATACGCAGTATTTT	CSARARTSGGDTQYF
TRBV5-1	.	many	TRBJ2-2	TGCGCCAGCAGCTTGCGGGGGGCCAGAAACACCGGGGAGCTGTTTTTT	CASSLRGARNTGELFF
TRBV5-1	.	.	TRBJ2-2	TGCGCCAGCACCTACGACAGCATAACCGGGGAGCTGTTTTTT	CASTYDSITGELFF
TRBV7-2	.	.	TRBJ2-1	TGTGCCAGCAGCTTAGTTACTAACGGCGATGAGCAGTTCTTC	CASSLVTNGDEQFF
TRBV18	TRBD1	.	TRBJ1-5	TGTGCCAGCTCACCCGGACAGGGGAGTCAGCCCCAGCATTTT	CASSPGQGSQPQHF
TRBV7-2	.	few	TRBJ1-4	TGTGCCAGCAGCCCCGACAGGAATAATGAAAAACTGTTTTTT	CASSPDRNNEKLFF
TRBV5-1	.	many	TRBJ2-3	TGCGCCAGCAGCCAAAATGGAGGGACAGACACAGATACGCAGTATTTT	CASSQNGGTDTDTQYF
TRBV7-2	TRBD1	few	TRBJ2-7	TGTGCCAGCAGCGGACGTCTTCAGGGGGCGCAGGACTTC	CASSGRLQGAQDF
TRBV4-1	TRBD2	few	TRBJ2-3	TGCGCCAGCAGCCCGAGGGCGGGGGGCGCAGATACGCAGTATTTT	CASSPRAGGADTQYF
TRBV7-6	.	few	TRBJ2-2	TGTGCCAGCAGCTCCTCAACTGGGGTAATCAACACCGGGGAGCTGTTTTTT	CASSSSTGVINTGELFF
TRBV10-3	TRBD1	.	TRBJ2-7	TGTGCCATCAAGAATTTCAGGGGGCGAACCTACGAGCAGTACTTC	CAIKNFRGRTYEQYF
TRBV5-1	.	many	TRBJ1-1	TGCGCCAGCAATCGGGCCGGGAACACTGAAGCTTTCTTT	CASNRAGNTEAFF
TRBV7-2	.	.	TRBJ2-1	TGTGCCAGCAGCTTTCTGTACGAGCAGTTCTTC	CASSFLYEQFF
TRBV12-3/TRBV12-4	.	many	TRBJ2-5	TGTGCCAGCAGCGAGGGGGGGGACCCACACTTC	CASSEGGDPHF
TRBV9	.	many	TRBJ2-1	TGTGCCAGCAGTTCCCTCAGGGGGGGGGATTCCTACAATGAGCAGTTCTTC	CASSSLRGGDSYNEQFF
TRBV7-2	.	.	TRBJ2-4	TGTGCCAGCAGCACAGGGGGTGGGGGAGGGAACATTCAGTACTTC	CASSTGGGGGNIQYF
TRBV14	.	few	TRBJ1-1	TGTGCCAGCAGCCAGGAAGGGGCCATGAACACTGAAGCTTTCTTT	CASSQEGAMNTEAFF
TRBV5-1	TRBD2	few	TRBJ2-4	TGCGCCAGCAGCTTGCGGCTAGCGGGGGCCTCGCGGAACATTCAGTACTTC	CASSLRLAGASRNIQYF
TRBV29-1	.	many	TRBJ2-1	TGCAGCGTTGAGGAGAGGGGGTATAACAATGAGCAGTTCTTC	CSVEERGYNNEQFF